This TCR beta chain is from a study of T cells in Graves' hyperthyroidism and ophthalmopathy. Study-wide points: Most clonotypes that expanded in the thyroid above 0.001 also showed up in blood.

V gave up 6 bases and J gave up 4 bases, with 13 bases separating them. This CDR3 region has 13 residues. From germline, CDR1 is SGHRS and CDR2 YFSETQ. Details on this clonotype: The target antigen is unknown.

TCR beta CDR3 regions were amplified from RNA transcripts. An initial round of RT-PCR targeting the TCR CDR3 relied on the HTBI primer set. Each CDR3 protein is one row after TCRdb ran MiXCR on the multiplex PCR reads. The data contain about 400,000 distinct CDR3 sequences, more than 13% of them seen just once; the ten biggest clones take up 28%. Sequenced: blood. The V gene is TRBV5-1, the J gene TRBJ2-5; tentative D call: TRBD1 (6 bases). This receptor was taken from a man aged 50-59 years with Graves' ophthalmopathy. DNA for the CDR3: TGCGCCAGCAACTACCAGGGGAGAGAGACCCAGTACTTC. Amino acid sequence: CASNYQGRETQYF.